Presented here are 6 T cell receptor beta chains from one specimen sequenced in a study of blood T cell repertoires in COVID-19. Produced via immunoSEQ multiplex PCR; TCRdb's table is partial and in-frame only. The sample records approximately 300,000 clones, 75% to 90% being singletons. Material: peripheral blood. The receptors originated from a woman between 50 and 59 years old with COVID-19, enrolled during active disease.

This clone has only one observation. The gene calls are TRBV9 and TRBJ2-1; TRBD2 matches at 10 bases. There are 16 residues in the CDR3. Germline values: CDR1 SGDLS, CDR2 YYNGEE. J was trimmed by 15 bases and V by 4 bases; bases with no gene match: 19. This chain's CDR3 is CASSPRGGSGRSSLFF. The CDR3 nucleotides read TGTGCCAGCAGCCCTCGGGGAGGTAGCGGGAGGAGCTCCCTGTTCTTC. Looking up the rest from reference TRBV9 and TRBJ2-1 gives the full variable domain: DSGVTQTPKHLITATGQRVTLRCSPRSGDLSVYWYQQSLDQGLQFLIQYYNGEERAKGNILERFSAQQFPDLHSELNLSSLELGDSALYFCASSPRGGSGRSSLFFGPGTRLTVL.

For this clone: The sample holds other DNA sequences that translate to the same CDR3. The V gene is TRBV5-1, the J gene TRBJ2-1; D is uncertain. Trimming took off 0 bases at V and 4 bases at J, with 8 bases between the two ends. CDR3 length equals 14 residues. The V gene's germline CDR1 is SGHRS and CDR2 YFSETQ. CDR3 bases: TGCGCCAGCAGCTTGGGAGACTCTTACAATGAGCAGTTCTTC. Translated: CASSLGDSYNEQFF.

The table lists this clone with a count of one. The V gene is TRBV29-1, the J gene TRBJ2-7; weak D call: TRBD1 (6 bases). There are 14 residues in the CDR3. CDR1 is SQVTM, CDR2 ANQGSEA, per germline. Trimming took off 7 bases at V and 3 bases at J, with 19 bases between the two ends. This chain's CDR3 is CSATTSGHIYEQYF. The CDR3 coding sequence is TGCAGCGCAACAACCTCGGGACACATCTACGAGCAGTACTTC.

The chain joins TRBV4-1 to TRBJ2-7, with a weak D call TRBD1 (6 bases). The CDR3 loop spans 15 amino acids. Deletions cut 0 bases from V and 0 bases from J, with 9 bases between. CDR1 MGHRA and CDR2 YSYEKL come from the germline V gene. CDR3 sequence reads: CASSQDRGSSYEQYF. The CDR3 DNA reads TGCGCCAGCAGCCAAGACAGGGGCAGCTCCTACGAGCAGTACTTC.

The V gene is TRBV28, the J gene TRBJ2-7; the match to TRBD2 covers 10 bases. Per germline, CDR1 MDHEN and CDR2 SYDVKM. The CDR3 sequence is 16 residues long. V dropped 6 bases and J dropped 4; count of bases not matched to a gene: 12. The CDR3: CASSSYSGRTPYEQYF. The CDR3 coding sequence is TGTGCCAGCAGCTCCTATAGCGGGAGGACCCCTTACGAGCAGTACTTC.

This rearrangement joins TRBV10-3 to TRBJ2-4, with 7 bases fitting TRBD2. The CDR3 spans 12 residues. The germline V gene encodes CDR1 ENHRY and CDR2 SYGVKD. The trim removed 3 bases at V and 9 bases at J, leaving 2 bases unmatched. The CDR3 DNA sequence: TGTGCCATCAGTGAAGGGGAGGGCATTCAGTACTTC. Its protein product is CAISEGEGIQYF.